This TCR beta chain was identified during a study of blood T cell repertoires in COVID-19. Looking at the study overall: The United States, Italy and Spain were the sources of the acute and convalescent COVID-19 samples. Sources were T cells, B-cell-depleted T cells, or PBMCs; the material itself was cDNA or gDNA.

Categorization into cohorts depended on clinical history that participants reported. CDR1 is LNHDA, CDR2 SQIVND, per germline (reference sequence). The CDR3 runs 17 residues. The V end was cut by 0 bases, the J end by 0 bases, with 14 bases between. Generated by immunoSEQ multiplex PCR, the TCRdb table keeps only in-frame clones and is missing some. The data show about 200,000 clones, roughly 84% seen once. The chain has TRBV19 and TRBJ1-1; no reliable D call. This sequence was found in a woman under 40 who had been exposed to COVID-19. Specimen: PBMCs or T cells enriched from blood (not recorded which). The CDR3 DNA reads TGTGCCAGTAGTATAGATCTGCGGTGGCCCATGAACACTGAAGCTTTCTTT. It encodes CASSIDLRWPMNTEAFF.